Below, one TCR beta chain is given with its context. This clone was seen more than once but under ten times. The antigen this receptor binds is unknown. No base qualities exist here, and no much larger clone lies one base off it. Collaborating institutions collected whole blood in K2EDTA tubes following their own protocols. For TCRbeta analysis, collaborators shipped samples as frozen whole blood, isolated PBMCs, or DNA extracted from either of those sample types. The data derive from a study of blood T cell repertoires in COVID-19 (dated by TCRdb to about 2020). Context from the whole study: Samples from collaborators originated in the United States, Italy and Spain and spanned both the acute and convalescent phases of COVID-19. A freely available public database, intended as a resource for researchers studying the immune response to SARS-CoV-2, is where the repertoires were released. Sample metadata almost always included a de-identified subject ID, COVID-19 status, age in years and sex. The samples were drawn from two sources: the first 160 participants of the ongoing ImmuneRACE study, and 1,200 or so subjects contributed by 6 global collaborators. The prospective study material was composed of cDNA or gDNA derived from T cells, B-cell-depleted T cells, or PBMCs. Deeply sampled blood TCRbeta repertoires from subjects exposed to, actively infected with, or recovered from COVID-19 were included in the dataset. Where available, HLA class I and class II types were obtained from metadata supplied by the sample provider rather than from assay-based typing.

The investigation overall reported the following: Clinical and demographic metadata were provided uncurated, with the amount varying by source and participant.

The CDR3 spans 14 residues, from the cysteine through the phenylalanine. Left in the record is the CDR3 DNA by itself, 42 bases read in frame from the first base. A distance of 9 bases separates the germline ends of V and J, which lose 9 bases and 0 bases respectively. From a lookup of the germline V gene (reference sequence), CDR1 and CDR2 are LNHDA and SQIVND. TCRbeta CDR3 regions were amplified from genomic DNA by means of the immunoSEQ Assay, a bias-controlled multiplex PCR. For the original study's pipeline: Nucleated cell counts per sample were estimated from amplification of reference gene primers within the assay. Sequence reads were collapsed and filtered to measure the absolute abundance of every unique TCRbeta CDR3 rearrangement. Productive Simpson clonality was computed per sample as the square root of Simpson's diversity index over productive rearrangements. In TCRdb, the immuneACCESS table is reduced to in-frame sequences with V and J assigned. These tables do not hold every clone; where another copy was compared, an unresolved V gene accounts for under half, and the others remain unexplained. V and J calls and clone size are as listed in that table; D and trimming were resolved from the DNA. The sample records hundreds of thousands of clones, 75% to 85% of which are singletons. 9.5% to 15% of the sample belongs to the ten largest clones.

This TCR came from a woman aged 55-70 years with active or convalescent COVID-19. The V gene is TRBV19 and the J gene is TRBJ1-6, with the D gene too uncertain to name. Sequenced input: peripheral blood. In nucleotides, the sequence is TGTGCCAGCCAATACAGCTCCTATAATTCACCCCTCCACTTT. This encodes CASQYSSYNSPLHF.